The 7 T cell receptor beta chains reported below all come from one sample, sequenced in a study of regulatory T cells in long-lasting Graves disease. Time point given: newly diagnosed GD, antithyroid drugs for less than 3 months. The TCR library was prepared using RNA isolated from PBMCs. TCR beta libraries were built with iRepertoire HTBI primers and Arm-PCR of CDR3 regions. A single record per CDR3 protein comes from TCRdb applying MiXCR to the multiplex PCR reads. Of about half a million distinct CDR3 sequences listed, more than 10% are singletons. These same data were also listed under a study on T cells in Graves' hyperthyroidism and ophthalmopathy.

This specimen consisted of peripheral blood mononuclear cells (PBMCs), obtained at new diagnosis, from a patient treated with antithyroid drugs. The source of these receptors is a woman aged 25 to 39 with Graves disease.

This clonotype was seen at least ten times. This chain connects TRBV27 to TRBJ1-6; 8 bases agree with TRBD1. Germline values: CDR1 MNHEY, CDR2 SMNVEV (reference sequence). The CDR3 has 14 residues. V trimming: 4 bases; J trimming: 7 bases; junction bases outside the gene matches: 3. CDR3 DNA: TGTGCCAGCAGTTCGACAGGGGTCAATTCACCCCTCCACTTT. Amino acids: CASSSTGVNSPLHF.

Notes on this clonotype: Since a much larger clone is just one base distant, this may be a read error. No conserved phenylalanine or tryptophan ends this CDR3, so it is likely a read error. CDR3 sequence reads: CASSAEFRGTEAFL. For the CDR3, the DNA is TGTGCCAGCAGTGCCGAGTTTCGGGGCACTGAAGCTTTCTTA. The chain couples TRBV2 to TRBJ1-1; D remains unclear. V lost 4 bases to trimming and J lost 4 bases, with 13 bases between them. Germline V lookup: CDR1 SNHLY, CDR2 FYNNEI. The CDR3 has 14 amino acids.

The V call is TRBV5-1, the J call TRBJ2-3, with D possibly matching TRBD2 (5 bases). CDR1 SGHRS and CDR2 YFSETQ come from the germline V gene. CDR3 length: 17 residues. V was pared by 4 bases and J by 0 bases, with 18 bases between. CDR3 amino acids: CASSPPARGFSTDTQYF. In DNA form, the CDR3 reads TGCGCCAGCAGCCCCCCCGCCAGAGGGTTTAGCACAGATACGCAGTATTTT.

The table lists this clonotype with many counts. This chain links TRBV18 with TRBJ1-1, with D uncertain. Germline V gene data show CDR1 as KGHSH and CDR2 as LQKENI. The CDR3 loop spans 14 amino acids. V was pared by 6 bases and J by 4 bases, with 15 bases between. CDR3 region: CASSLASSGTEAFF. The CDR3 DNA follows: TGTGCCAGCTCCTTGGCCTCCTCGGGCACTGAAGCTTTCTTT.

This rearrangement joins TRBV7-6 to TRBJ2-3, with D perhaps matching TRBD1 or TRBD2 (5 bases each). The CDR3 covers 19 residues. Trimming shortened V by 2 bases and J by 0 bases, and 21 bases separated the two germline ends. Germline V lookup: CDR1 SGHVS, CDR2 FNYEAQ. The CDR3 loop is CASSLWIGGSDTSTDTQYF. In nucleotides, the CDR3 is TGTGCCAGCAGCTTATGGATTGGGGGATCGGATACTAGCACAGATACGCAGTATTTT.

The chain recombines TRBV6-5 with TRBJ2-7; TRBD2 matches 7 bases. The CDR3 extends over 15 amino acids. The ends lost 2 bases at V and 2 bases at J; junction bases unmatched: 6. In germline, CDR1 is MNHEY, CDR2 SVGAGI. CDR3 in DNA: TGTGCCAGCAGTTACGCGGGGACTATAGCCTACGAGCAGTACTTC. Translation gives CASSYAGTIAYEQYF.

This clonotype has only a few counts. Sequence at one end of the junction differs from germline and may be a read error. The CDR3, as DNA: TGTGCTAGTGGCGTTTTCGGGGCCAACGTCCCGACTTTC. As protein: CASGVFGANVPTF. The chain employs TRBV12-5 and TRBJ2-7; D tentatively fits TRBD1 or TRBD2 (5 bases each). The germline V gene encodes CDR1 LGHNT and CDR2 FRNRAP. The CDR3 sequence is 13 residues long.